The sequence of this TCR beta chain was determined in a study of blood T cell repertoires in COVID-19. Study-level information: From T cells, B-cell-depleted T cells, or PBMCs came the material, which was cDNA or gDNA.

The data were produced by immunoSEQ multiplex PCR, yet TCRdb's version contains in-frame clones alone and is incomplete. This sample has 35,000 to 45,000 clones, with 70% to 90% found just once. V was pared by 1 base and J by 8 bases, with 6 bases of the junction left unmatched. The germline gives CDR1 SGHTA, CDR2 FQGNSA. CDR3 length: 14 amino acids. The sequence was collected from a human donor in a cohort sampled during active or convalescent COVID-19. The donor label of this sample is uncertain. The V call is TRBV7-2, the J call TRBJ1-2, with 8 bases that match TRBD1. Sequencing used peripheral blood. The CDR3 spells CASSLEGQGGGYTF. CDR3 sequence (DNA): TGTGCCAGCAGCTTAGAAGGACAGGGAGGGGGCTACACCTTC.